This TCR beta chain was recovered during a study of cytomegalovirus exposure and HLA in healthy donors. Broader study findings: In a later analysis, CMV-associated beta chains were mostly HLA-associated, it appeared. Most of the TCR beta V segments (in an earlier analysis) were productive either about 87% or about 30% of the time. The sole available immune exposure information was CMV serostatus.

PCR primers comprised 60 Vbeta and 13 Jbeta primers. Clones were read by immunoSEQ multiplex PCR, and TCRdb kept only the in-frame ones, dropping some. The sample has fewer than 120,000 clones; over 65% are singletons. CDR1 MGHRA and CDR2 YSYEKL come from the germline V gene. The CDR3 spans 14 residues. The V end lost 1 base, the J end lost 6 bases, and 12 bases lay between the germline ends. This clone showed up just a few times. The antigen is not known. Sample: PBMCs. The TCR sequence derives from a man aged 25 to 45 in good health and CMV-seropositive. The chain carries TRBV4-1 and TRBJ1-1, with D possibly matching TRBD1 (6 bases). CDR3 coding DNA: TGCGCCAGCAGCCAAGTATTCAGGGGCGCTGAAGCTTTCTTT. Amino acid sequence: CASSQVFRGAEAFF.